Detailed here is one T cell receptor (beta chain). Data came from immunoSEQ multiplex PCR; TCRdb stores just in-frame clones and leaves some out. The sample records roughly 7,300 clones, roughly 84% being singletons. The data stem from a study of follicular helper T cells after annual influenza vaccination. Time point in this sample: 2015-2016 season, 7 days after influenza vaccination. Germline assignment: CDR1 SGHTA and CDR2 FQGNSA. V shed 4 bases and J shed 0 bases, with 10 bases lying between them. CDR3 length: 14 amino acids. Sequenced material: CXCR5+ CD38- circulating T follicular helper cells from blood, taken 7 days after influenza vaccination. Subset denoted: circulating Tfh, non-naive CD4+CXCR5+PD-1+ (ICOS+CD38+ or ICOS-CD38-). This TCR was recovered from an adult who received the influenza vaccine. The chain is built from TRBV7-2 and TRBJ2-7; D gene ambiguous. The CDR3 loop is CASSWTTVSYEQYF. The CDR3 region has the DNA TGTGCCAGCAGCTGGACGACGGTCTCCTACGAGCAGTACTTC.